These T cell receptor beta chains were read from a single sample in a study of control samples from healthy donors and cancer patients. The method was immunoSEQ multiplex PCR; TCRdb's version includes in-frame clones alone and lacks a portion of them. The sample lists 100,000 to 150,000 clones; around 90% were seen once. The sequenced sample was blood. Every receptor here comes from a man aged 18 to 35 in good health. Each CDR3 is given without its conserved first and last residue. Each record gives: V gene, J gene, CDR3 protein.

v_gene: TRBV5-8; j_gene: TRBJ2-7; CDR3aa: ASSHRGYEQY
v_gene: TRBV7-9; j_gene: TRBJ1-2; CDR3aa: ASRMDNYGYT
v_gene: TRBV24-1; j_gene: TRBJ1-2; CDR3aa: ATSDPGTGLGYT
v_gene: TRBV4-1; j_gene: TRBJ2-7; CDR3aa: ASSQARSYEQY
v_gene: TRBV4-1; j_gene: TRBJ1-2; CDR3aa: ASSQDRGGRAYT
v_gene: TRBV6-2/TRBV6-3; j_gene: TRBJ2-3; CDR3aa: ASSRLREGTDTQY
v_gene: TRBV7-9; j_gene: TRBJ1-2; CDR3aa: ASSRGGIGGYGYI
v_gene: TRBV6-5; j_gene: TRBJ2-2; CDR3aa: AGGASVNTGELF
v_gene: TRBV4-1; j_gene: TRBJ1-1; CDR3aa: ASSQEYNRRNTEAF
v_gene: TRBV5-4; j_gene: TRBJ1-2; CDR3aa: ASSLEALNGGYT
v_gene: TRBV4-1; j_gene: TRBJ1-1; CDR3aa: ASSQTGSFGWAMNTEAF
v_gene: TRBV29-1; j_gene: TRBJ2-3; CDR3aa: SVGGLGGADTQY
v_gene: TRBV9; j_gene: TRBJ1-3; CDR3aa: ASSVSTGTGLSGNTIY
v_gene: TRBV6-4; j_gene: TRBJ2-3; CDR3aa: ASSRLAGGLTDTQY
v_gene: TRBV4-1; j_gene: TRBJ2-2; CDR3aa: ASSQPRSSSGELF
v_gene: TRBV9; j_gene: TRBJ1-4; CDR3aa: ASSPGQGDEKLF